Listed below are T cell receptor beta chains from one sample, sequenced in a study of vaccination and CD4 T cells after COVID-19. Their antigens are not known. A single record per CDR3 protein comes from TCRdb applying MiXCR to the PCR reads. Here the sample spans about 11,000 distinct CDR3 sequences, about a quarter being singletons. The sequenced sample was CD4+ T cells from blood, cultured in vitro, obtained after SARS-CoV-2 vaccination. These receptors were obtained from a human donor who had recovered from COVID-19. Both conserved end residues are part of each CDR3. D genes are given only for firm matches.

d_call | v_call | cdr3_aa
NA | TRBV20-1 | CSAPGGGQNTDTQYF
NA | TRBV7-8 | CASSLLRTDMNTEAFF
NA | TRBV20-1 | CSARAGDQPQHF
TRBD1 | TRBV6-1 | CASSDPDRVKQPQHF
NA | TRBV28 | CALSSGNTIYF
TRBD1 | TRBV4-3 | CASSQGDRAGELFF
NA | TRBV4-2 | CASSQDRFYNSPLHF
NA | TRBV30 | CAWSGETQYF
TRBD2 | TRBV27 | CASSFHGRGAGANVLTF
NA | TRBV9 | CASSVGDGFYGYTF